This T cell receptor (beta chain) was obtained from a study of molecular identifiers for immune sequencing clone quantification. One entry per CDR3 protein results from TCRdb running MiXCR on the PCR reads. The sample has around 320,000 distinct CDR3 sequences, roughly a quarter seen once. V was trimmed by 6 bases and J by 0 bases, leaving 16 bases between them. Germline V lookup: CDR1 MNHEY, CDR2 SVGAGI. This CDR3 is 16 amino acids long. This TCR was recovered from a human donor in good health. Some libraries in this study had Jurkat cell RNA spiked in. This chain uses TRBV6-5 with TRBJ2-3; D is unresolved. Material: naive CD8+ T cells from blood, with Jurkat cell RNA spiked in. Subset specified: FACS-sorted CD8+CD4-CCR7+CD45RA+ naive T cells. The CDR3 DNA reads TGTGCCAGCAGCGGCCGACGGAGAGCTAGCACAGATACGCAGTATTTT. Its protein product is CASSGRRRASTDTQYF.